This T cell receptor (beta chain) was profiled in a study of cytotoxic CD8 clonotypes in ibrutinib-treated CLL. Overall study findings and caveats: Sustained-remission and progressing patients had unequal sampling times. Clonality was higher at baseline than in age-matched healthy donors and tracked circulating CD8+ T-cell counts.

The CDR3 loop spans 14 amino acids. Between the trimmed V and J ends, which lost 5 bases and 5 bases, there was a span of 15 bases. In germline, CDR1 is SGHTA, CDR2 FQGNSA. Produced via immunoSEQ multiplex PCR; TCRdb's table is partial and in-frame only. This sample has some 130,000 clones, with 80% to 90% found just once. About this clone itself: The antigen is undetermined.

The chain couples TRBV7-2 to TRBJ1-1, with D possibly being TRBD1 (5 bases). This TCR was recovered from a human donor with chronic lymphocytic leukemia. Source: PBMCs, taken after 24 months of ibrutinib treatment. DNA of the CDR3: TGTGCCAGCAGCATCCCGGGGGTCAGGACTGAAGCTTTCTTT. Amino acid sequence: CASSIPGVRTEAFF.